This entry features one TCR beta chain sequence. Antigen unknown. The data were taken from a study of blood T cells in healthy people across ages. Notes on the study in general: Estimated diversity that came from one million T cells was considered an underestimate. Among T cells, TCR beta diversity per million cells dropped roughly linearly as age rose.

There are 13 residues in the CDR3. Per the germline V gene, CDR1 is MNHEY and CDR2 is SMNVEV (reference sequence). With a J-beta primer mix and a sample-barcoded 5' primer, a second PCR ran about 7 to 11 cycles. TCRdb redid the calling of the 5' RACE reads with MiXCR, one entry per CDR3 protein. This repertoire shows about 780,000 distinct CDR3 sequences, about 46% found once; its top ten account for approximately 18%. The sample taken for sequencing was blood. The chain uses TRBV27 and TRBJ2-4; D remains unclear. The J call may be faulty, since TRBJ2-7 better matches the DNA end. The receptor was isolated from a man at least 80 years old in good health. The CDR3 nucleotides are TGTGCCAGCAGTGGCACCAGCGACTACGAGCAGTACTTC. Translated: CASSGTSDYEQYF.